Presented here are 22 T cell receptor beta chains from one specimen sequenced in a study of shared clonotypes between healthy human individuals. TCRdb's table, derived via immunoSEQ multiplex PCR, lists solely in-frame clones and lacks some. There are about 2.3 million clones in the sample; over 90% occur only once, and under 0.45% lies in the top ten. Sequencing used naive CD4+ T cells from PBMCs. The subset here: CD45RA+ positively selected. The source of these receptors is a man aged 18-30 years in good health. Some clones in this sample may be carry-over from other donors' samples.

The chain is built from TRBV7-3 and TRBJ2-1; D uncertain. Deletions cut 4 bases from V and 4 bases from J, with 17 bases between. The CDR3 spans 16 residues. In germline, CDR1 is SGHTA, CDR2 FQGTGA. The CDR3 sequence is CASSSLAVAAYNEQFF. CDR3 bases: TGTGCCAGCAGCTCCCTGGCGGTCGCCGCTTACAATGAGCAGTTCTTC.

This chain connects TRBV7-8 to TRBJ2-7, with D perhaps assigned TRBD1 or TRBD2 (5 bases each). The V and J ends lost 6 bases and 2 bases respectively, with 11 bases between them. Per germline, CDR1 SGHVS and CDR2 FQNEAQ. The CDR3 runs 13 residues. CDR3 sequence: CASRRGAPYEQYF. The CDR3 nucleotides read TGTGCCAGCAGGAGAGGGGCCCCCTACGAGCAGTACTTC.

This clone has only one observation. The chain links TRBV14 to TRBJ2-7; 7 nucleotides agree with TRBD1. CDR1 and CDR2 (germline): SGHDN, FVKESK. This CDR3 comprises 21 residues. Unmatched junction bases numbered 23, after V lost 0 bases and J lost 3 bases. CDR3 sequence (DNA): TGTGCCAGCAGCCAAGATCGAGGACAGGAGAGGAAGGGGGAACTTTACTACGAGCAGTACTTC. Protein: CASSQDRGQERKGELYYEQYF.

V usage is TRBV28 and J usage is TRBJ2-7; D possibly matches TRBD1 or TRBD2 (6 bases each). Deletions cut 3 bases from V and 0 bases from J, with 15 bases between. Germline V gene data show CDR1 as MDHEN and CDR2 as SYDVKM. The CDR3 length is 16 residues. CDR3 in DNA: TGTGCCAGCAGTTTGAAGGGGGGCCCAAGCTCCTACGAGCAGTACTTC. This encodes CASSLKGGPSSYEQYF.

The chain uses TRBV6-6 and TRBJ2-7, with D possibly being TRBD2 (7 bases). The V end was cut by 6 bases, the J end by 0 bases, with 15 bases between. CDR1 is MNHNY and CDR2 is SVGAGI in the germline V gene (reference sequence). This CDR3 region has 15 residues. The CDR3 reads CASRGGQQVSYEQYF. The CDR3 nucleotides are TGTGCCAGCAGGGGGGGGCAGCAAGTCTCCTACGAGCAGTACTTC.

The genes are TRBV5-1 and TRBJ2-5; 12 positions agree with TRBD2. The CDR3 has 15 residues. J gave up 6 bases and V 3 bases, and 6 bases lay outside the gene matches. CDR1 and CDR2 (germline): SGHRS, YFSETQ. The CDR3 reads CASSSTTSGSQTQYF. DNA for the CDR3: TGCGCCAGCAGCTCCACGACTAGCGGGAGTCAGACCCAGTACTTC.

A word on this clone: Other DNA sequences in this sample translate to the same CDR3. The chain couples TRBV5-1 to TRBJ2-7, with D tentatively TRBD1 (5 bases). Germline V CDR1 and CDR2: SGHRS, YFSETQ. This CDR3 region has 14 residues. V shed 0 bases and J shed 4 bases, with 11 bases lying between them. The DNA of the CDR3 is TGCGCCAGCAGCTTGGGTCAGGGCGTGTACGAGCAGTACTTC. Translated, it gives CASSLGQGVYEQYF.

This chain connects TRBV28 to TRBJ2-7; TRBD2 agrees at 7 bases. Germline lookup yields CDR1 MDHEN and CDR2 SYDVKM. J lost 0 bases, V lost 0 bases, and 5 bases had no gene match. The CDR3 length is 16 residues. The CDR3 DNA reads TGTGCCAGCAGTTTATGGGGGGGGTCAAGCTCCTACGAGCAGTACTTC. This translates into CASSLWGGSSSYEQYF.

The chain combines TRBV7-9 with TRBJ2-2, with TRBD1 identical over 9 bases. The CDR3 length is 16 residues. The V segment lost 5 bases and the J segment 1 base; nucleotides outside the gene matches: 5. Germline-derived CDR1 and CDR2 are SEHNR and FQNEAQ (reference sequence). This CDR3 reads CASSREGQGNTGELFF. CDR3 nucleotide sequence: TGTGCCAGCAGCAGGGAGGGACAGGGGAACACCGGGGAGCTGTTTTTT.

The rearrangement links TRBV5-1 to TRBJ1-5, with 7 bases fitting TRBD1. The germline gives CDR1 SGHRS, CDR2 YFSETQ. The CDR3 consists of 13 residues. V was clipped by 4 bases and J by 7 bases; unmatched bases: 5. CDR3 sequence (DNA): TGCGCCAGCAGCCTAGACAGGGCGCAGCCCCAGCATTTT. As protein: CASSLDRAQPQHF.

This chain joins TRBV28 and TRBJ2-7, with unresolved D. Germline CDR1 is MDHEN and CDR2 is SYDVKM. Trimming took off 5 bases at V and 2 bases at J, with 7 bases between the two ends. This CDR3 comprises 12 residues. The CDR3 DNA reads TGTGCCAGCAGTGCTTCAGCCTACGAGCAGTACTTC. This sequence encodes CASSASAYEQYF. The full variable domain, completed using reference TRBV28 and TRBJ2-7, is DVKVTQSSRYLVKRTGEKVFLECVQDMDHENMFWYRQDPGLGLRLIYFSYDVKMKEKGDIPEGYSVSREKKERFSLILESASTNQTSMYLCASSASAYEQYFGPGTRLTVT.

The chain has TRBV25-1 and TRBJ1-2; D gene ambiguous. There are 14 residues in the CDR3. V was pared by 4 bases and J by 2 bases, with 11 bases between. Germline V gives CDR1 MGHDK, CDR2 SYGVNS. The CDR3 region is CASSGLTGNYGYTF. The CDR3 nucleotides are TGTGCCAGCAGTGGTTTGACGGGAAACTATGGCTACACCTTC.

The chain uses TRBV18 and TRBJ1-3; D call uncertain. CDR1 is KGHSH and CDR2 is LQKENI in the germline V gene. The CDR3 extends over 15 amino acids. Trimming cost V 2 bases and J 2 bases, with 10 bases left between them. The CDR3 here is CASSPSRGAGNTIYF. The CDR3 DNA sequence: TGTGCCAGCTCACCATCTCGGGGAGCTGGAAACACCATATATTTT.

CDR3 in DNA: TGCAGCGTTGAAAGGCTAGCGGGAGGGTATGCAGATACGCAGTATTTT. Residues: CSVERLAGGYADTQYF. The chain has TRBV29-1 and TRBJ2-3, with TRBD2 matching 12 bases. CDR1 and CDR2 (germline): SQVTM, ANQGSEA. The CDR3 length is 16 residues. V lost 2 bases and J lost 4; bases outside the gene matches: 7.

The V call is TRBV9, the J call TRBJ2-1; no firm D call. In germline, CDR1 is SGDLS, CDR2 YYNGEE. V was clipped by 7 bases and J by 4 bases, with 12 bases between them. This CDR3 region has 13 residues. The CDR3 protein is CASGKMGYNEQFF. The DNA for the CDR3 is TGTGCCAGCGGAAAGATGGGGTACAATGAGCAGTTCTTC.

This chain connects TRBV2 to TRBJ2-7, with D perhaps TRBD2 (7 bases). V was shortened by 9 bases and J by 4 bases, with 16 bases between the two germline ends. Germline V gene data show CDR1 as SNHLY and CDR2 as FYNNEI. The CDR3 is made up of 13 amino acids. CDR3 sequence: CASYREGGYEQYF. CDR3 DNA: TGTGCCAGTTACAGGGAGGGGGGTTACGAGCAGTACTTC.

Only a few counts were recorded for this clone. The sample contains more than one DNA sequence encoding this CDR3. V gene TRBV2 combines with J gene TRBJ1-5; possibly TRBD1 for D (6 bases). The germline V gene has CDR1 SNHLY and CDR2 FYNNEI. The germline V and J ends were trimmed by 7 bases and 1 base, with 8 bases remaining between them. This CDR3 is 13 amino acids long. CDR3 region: CASTGESNQPQHF. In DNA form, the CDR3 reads TGTGCCAGCACAGGGGAGAGCAATCAGCCCCAGCATTTT. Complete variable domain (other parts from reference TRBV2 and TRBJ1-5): EPEVTQTPSHQVTQMGQEVILRCVPISNHLYFYWYRQILGQKVEFLVSFYNNEISEKSEIFDDQFSVERPDGSNFTLKIRSTKLEDSAMYFCASTGESNQPQHFGDGTRLSIL.

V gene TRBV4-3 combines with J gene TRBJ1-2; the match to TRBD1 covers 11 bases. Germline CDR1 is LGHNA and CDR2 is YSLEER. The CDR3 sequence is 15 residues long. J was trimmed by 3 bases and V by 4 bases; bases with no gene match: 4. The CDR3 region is CASSRGQGDDYGYTF. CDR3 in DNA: TGCGCCAGCAGCCGGGGACAGGGGGATGACTATGGCTACACCTTC.

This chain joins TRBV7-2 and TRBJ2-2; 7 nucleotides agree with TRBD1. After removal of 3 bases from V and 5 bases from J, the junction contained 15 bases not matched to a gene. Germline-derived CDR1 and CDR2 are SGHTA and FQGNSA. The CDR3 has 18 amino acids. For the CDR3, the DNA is TGTGCCAGCAGCTTTTCATCAACAGGGGAAGGAAAGACCGGGGAGCTGTTTTTT. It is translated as CASSFSSTGEGKTGELFF.

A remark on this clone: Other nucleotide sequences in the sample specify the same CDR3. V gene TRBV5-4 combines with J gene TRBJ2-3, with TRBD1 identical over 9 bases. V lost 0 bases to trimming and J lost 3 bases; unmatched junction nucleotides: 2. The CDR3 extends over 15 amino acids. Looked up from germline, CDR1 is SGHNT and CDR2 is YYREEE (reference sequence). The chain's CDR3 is CASSLGGQGTDTQYF. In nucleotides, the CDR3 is TGTGCCAGCAGCTTGGGAGGACAGGGGACAGATACGCAGTATTTT. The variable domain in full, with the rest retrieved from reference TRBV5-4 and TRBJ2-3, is ETGVTQSPTHLIKTRGQQVTLRCSSQSGHNTVSWYQQALGQGPQFIFQYYREEENGRGNFPPRFSGLQFPNYSSELNVNALELDDSALYLCASSLGGQGTDTQYFGPGTRLTVL.

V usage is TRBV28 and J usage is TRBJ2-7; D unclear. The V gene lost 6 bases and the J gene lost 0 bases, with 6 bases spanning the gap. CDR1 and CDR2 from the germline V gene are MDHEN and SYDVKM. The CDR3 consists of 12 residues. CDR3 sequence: CASSEVSYEQYF. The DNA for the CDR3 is TGTGCCAGCAGCGAGGTCTCCTACGAGCAGTACTTC.

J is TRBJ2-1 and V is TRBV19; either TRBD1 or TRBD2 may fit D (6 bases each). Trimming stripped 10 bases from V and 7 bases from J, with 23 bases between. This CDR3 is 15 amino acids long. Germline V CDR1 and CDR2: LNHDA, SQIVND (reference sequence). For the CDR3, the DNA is TGTGCCATCTCCAAGGGGGACTTCCCCAGGAATGAGCAGTTCTTC. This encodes CAISKGDFPRNEQFF.